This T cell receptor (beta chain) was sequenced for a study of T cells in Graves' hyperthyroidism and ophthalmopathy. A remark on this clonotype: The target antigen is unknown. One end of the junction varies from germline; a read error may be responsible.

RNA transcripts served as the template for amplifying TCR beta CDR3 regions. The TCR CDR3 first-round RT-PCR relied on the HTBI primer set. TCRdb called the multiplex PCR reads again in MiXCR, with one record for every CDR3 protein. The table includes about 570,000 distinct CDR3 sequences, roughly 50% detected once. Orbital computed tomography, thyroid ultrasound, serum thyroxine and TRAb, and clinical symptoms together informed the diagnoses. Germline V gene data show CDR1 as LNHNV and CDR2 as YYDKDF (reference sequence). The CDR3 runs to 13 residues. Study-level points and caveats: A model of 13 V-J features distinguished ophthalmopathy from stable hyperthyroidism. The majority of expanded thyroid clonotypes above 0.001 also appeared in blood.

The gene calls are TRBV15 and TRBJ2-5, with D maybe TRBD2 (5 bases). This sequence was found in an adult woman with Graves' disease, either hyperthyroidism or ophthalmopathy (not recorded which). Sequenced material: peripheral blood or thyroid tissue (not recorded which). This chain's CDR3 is CATNRDGKENQYF. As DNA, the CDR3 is TGTGCCACCAACAGAGACGGGAAGGAGAACCAGTACTTC.